This paragraph covers one T cell receptor beta chain sequence. Germline V lookup: CDR1 MNHEY, CDR2 SVGEGT. V lost 2 bases and J lost 8; bases outside the gene matches: 6. This CDR3 is 14 amino acids long. The source of the sample is a study of blood T cell repertoires in COVID-19. TCRdb's table, derived via immunoSEQ multiplex PCR, lists solely in-frame clones and lacks some. The sample shows about 39,000 clones, about 94% of them seen only once. Sequencing input: peripheral blood. The sequence was collected from a human donor with active COVID-19. The donor label of this sample is uncertain. The rearrangement joins TRBV6-2 or TRBV6-3 to TRBJ1-2, with 9 bases identical to TRBD1. The CDR3 bases are TGTGCCAGCAGTTACCCCGGGACAGGGTACGGCTACACCTTC. This codes for CASSYPGTGYGYTF.